This T cell receptor (beta chain) is drawn from a study of T cells in Graves' hyperthyroidism and ophthalmopathy. This clonotype was counted ten times or more. The antigen remains undetermined. Overall study findings and caveats: Most clonotypes that expanded in the thyroid above 0.001 also showed up in blood.

Graves' hyperthyroidism is called stable when ophthalmopathy does not progress within 18 months. Hyperthyroidism, newly diagnosed and lasting under 2 months, affected patients aged 18 to 65. Clinicians diagnosed patients from clinical symptoms, serum thyroxine and TRAb, thyroid ultrasound and orbital computed tomography. The CDR3 covers 16 residues. V lost 2 bases and J 0 bases, leaving 14 bases between the germline ends. Germline V lookup: CDR1 MNHEY, CDR2 SVGEGT. RNA transcripts were the template for amplifying TCR beta CDR3 regions. An initial round of RT-PCR targeting the TCR CDR3 relied on the HTBI primer set. A single record per CDR3 protein comes from TCRdb applying MiXCR to the multiplex PCR reads. The sample records roughly 740,000 distinct CDR3 sequences, over 15% being singletons.

The rearrangement uses TRBV6-2 or TRBV6-3 and TRBJ2-7; D perhaps matches TRBD1 (5 bases). The sequence came from a man aged 18-30 years with Graves' hyperthyroidism. The sample taken for sequencing was blood. The CDR3: CASSYIGTGSSYEQYF. In nucleotides, the CDR3 is TGTGCCAGCAGTTACATCGGAACAGGTAGCTCCTACGAGCAGTACTTC.